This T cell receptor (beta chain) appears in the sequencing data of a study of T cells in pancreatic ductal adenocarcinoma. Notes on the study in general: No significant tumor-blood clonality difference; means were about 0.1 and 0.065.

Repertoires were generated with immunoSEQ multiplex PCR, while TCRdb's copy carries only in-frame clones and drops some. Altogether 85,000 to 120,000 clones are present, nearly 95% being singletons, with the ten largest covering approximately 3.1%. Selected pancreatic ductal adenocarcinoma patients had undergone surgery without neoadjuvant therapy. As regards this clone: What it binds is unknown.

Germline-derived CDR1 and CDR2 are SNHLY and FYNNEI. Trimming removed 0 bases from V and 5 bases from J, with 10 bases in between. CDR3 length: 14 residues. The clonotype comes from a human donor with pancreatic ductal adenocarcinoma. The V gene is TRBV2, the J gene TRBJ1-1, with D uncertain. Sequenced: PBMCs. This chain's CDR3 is CASSEASFRTEAFF. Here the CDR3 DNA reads TGTGCCAGCAGTGAAGCTTCGTTTCGGACTGAAGCTTTCTTT.